Described below is a single TCR beta chain sequence and its context. Germline CDR1 MDHEN, CDR2 SYDVKM. The germline V and J ends were trimmed by 3 bases and 0 bases, with 15 bases remaining between them. The CDR3 contains 16 residues. The data were obtained in a study of identical twins. TCRdb independently ran MiXCR on the 5' RACE reads; one entry per CDR3 protein. The sample holds 450,000 to 650,000 distinct CDR3 sequences; roughly 15% are singletons and the top ten take 0.44%. The sample also formed part of further work on yellow fever vaccine responses in identical twins.

This clonotype was obtained from a woman under 30 in good health. The rearrangement uses TRBV28 and TRBJ2-7; D not certain. Sequences were obtained from CD4+ T cells sorted from blood. CDR3 amino acids: CASSFSTEKGSYEQYF. The CDR3 coding sequence is TGTGCCAGCAGTTTTTCTACAGAAAAAGGCTCCTACGAGCAGTACTTC.